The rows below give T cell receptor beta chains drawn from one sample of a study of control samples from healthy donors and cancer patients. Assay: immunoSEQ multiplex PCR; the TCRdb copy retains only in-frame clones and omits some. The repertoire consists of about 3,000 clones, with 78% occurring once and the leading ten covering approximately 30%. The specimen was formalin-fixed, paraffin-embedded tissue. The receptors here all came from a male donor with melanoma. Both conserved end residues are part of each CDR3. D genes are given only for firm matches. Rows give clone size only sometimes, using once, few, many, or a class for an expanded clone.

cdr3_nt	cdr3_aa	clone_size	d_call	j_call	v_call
TGTGCCAGCAGCTTGGAACAGGGTTCCTATAATTCACCCCTCCACTTT	CASSLEQGSYNSPLHF	.	.	TRBJ1-6	TRBV5-6
TGTGCCAGCAGCGTAGAGGGCCTTAGCGGGTATGAGCAGTTCTTC	CASSVEGLSGYEQFF	.	TRBD2	TRBJ2-1	TRBV9
TGCAGTGCTAGAGATGCTCAGTCGCAGTTCTTC	CSARDAQSQFF	.	.	TRBJ2-1	TRBV20-1
TGTGCCAGCAGCCAAGATAAACAGGGGGCAGCCGGAAACACCATATATTTT	CASSQDKQGAAGNTIYF	.	TRBD1	TRBJ1-3	TRBV3-1/TRBV3-2
TGTGCCAGCAGCTCAACCCAGTTAGCGGAGCAGTTCTTC	CASSSTQLAEQFF	.	.	TRBJ2-1	TRBV7-2
TGTGCCAGCAGTTTTCTCAATGAGCAGTTCTTC	CASSFLNEQFF	.	.	TRBJ2-1	TRBV12-3/TRBV12-4
TGTGCCAGCAGCTTAGGTAATACAGGGGGAGGACGCAATGAGCAGTTCTTC	CASSLGNTGGGRNEQFF	.	TRBD1	TRBJ2-1	TRBV11-3
TGTGCCAGCAGTGAAGCGCTTCGGAGTACTAATGAAAAACTGTTTTTT	CASSEALRSTNEKLFF	.	.	TRBJ1-4	TRBV6-1
TGTGCCAGCAGTCCACTCGGGACTTATAGCAATCAGCCCCAGCATTTT	CASSPLGTYSNQPQHF	few	.	TRBJ1-5	TRBV28
TGTGCCAGCAGCAGGGACCCAGGAGAGACCCAGTACTTC	CASSRDPGETQYF	.	.	TRBJ2-5	TRBV5-6
TGTGCCAGTAGTCCTACAGGGTTAGGTCAGCCCCAGCATTTT	CASSPTGLGQPQHF	.	.	TRBJ1-5	TRBV19
TGTGCCAGCAGCGTAGCGGAGGTAGCCGGGGAGCTGTTTTTT	CASSVAEVAGELFF	once	.	TRBJ2-2	TRBV9
TGTGCCAGCTCACCCCCAACAGGGAGGTCGACGCAGTATTTT	CASSPPTGRSTQYF	.	.	TRBJ2-3	TRBV18
TGTGCCTGGAGTGGACCGAGGGGAACCGGGGAGCTGTTTTTT	CAWSGPRGTGELFF	.	.	TRBJ2-2	TRBV30
TGCGCCAGCAGCCAAGGCCGTGGCGGGTATGAGCAGTTCTTC	CASSQGRGGYEQFF	.	.	TRBJ2-1	TRBV4-3
TGCGCCAGCAGCCAAGATCTAGCGGGATATGAGCAGTTCTTC	CASSQDLAGYEQFF	once	TRBD2	TRBJ2-1	TRBV4-3
TGTGCCAGCAGTCTTCAAGGGGAGCTGTTTTTT	CASSLQGELFF	.	.	TRBJ2-2	TRBV6-5
TGTGCCAGCAGCGAAGGACCGCGTGAAGCTTTCTTT	CASSEGPREAFF	.	.	TRBJ1-1	TRBV7-9
TGTGCCAGCAGCCGATCAGTCGCGGGTTCAGGGAGGTACGAGCAGTACTTC	CASSRSVAGSGRYEQYF	.	.	TRBJ2-7	TRBV4-2
TGTGCCAGCACTGACCTTAGCGGGAGAGCCTACAATGAGCAGTTCTTC	CASTDLSGRAYNEQFF	.	TRBD2	TRBJ2-1	TRBV6-6
TGTGCCAGCAGGGGGGTGGACAGTTTATTCTATGGCTACACCTTC	CASRGVDSLFYGYTF	.	.	TRBJ1-2	TRBV28
TGTGCCAGCATGGAGAGGGATATCAATCAGCCCCAGCATTTT	CASMERDINQPQHF	.	.	TRBJ1-5	TRBV2
TGTGCCAGTAGTATGGGACTAGCGGACTACGAGCAGTACTTC	CASSMGLADYEQYF	.	TRBD2	TRBJ2-7	TRBV19
TGCGCCAGCAGGGGGACAGGGGACACCGGGGAGCTGTTTTTT	CASRGTGDTGELFF	.	TRBD1	TRBJ2-2	TRBV5-1
TGTGCCTCCGGGCAGGGAGATACGCAGTATTTT	CASGQGDTQYF	.	.	TRBJ2-3	TRBV19
TGTGCCAGCAGTGAAGAGGCGAACACTGAAGCTTTCTTT	CASSEEANTEAFF	.	.	TRBJ1-1	TRBV2
TGCAGCGTTGAGGCAGGGTGGGACACCGGGGAGCTGTTTTTT	CSVEAGWDTGELFF	few	.	TRBJ2-2	TRBV29-1
TGTGCCAGCAGTGAAGCAGGCCGAGGGACAGGGGATGAAAAACTGTTTTTT	CASSEAGRGTGDEKLFF	few	TRBD1	TRBJ1-4	TRBV2
TGTGCCAGCAGTTCCCCCAGTGGGAGGGTCGGAGAGACCCAGTACTTC	CASSSPSGRVGETQYF	.	TRBD2	TRBJ2-5	TRBV27
TGTGCCAGCAGCTTAGGTGGACTCAACCAAGAGACCCAGTACTTC	CASSLGGLNQETQYF	.	.	TRBJ2-5	TRBV11-3
TGTGCCAGCAGCTCGAGCGGGGGGCCCTCCTACGAGCAGTACTTC	CASSSSGGPSYEQYF	.	TRBD2	TRBJ2-7	TRBV7-2
TGTGCCAGCAGCGCCGGGACAGCGACAGATACGCAGTATTTT	CASSAGTATDTQYF	.	TRBD1	TRBJ2-3	TRBV9
TGTGCCAGCAGCCAAGCCAAATTCCTTAGCGGGAGGGCCCGTGAGACCCAGTACTTC	CASSQAKFLSGRARETQYF	once	TRBD2	TRBJ2-5	TRBV4-2
TGTGCCAGCAGCCAAGGTCACCCCCCCGGGACTACCCACACAGATACGCAGTATTTT	CASSQGHPPGTTHTDTQYF	.	TRBD2	TRBJ2-3	TRBV4-2
TGTGCCAGCAGCTCTGACGGACCTCTGGATGAGCAGTTCTTC	CASSSDGPLDEQFF	.	.	TRBJ2-1	TRBV7-6
TGTGCCAGCAGCTTTCACAGCTACGAGCAGTACTTC	CASSFHSYEQYF	.	.	TRBJ2-7	TRBV11-2
TGTGCCAGCAGGCTCAGGGGGCAGAGCAATCAGCCCCAGCATTTT	CASRLRGQSNQPQHF	.	TRBD1	TRBJ1-5	TRBV28
TGTGCCAGCAGTCCCGGGACAGGGGCCGACTACGAGCAGTACTTC	CASSPGTGADYEQYF	once	TRBD1	TRBJ2-7	TRBV11-3
TGTGCCACCAGCAGAGAGCACGGAGGTGAAGCTTTCTTT	CATSREHGGEAFF	.	.	TRBJ1-1	TRBV15
TGTGCCAGCAGTGAGGGGGTCTCCTACGAGCAGTACTTC	CASSEGVSYEQYF	.	.	TRBJ2-7	TRBV27
TGTGCCAGCAGCTTATGGGCGGGGATAGACAATGAGCAGTTCTTC	CASSLWAGIDNEQFF	few	.	TRBJ2-1	TRBV11-2